This TCR beta chain was captured by sequencing in a study of shared clonotypes between healthy human individuals. Findings of the study overall: Limited genetic and exposure-history diversity came from having few donors.

V gave up 4 bases and J gave up 10 bases, with 14 bases separating them. Germline-derived CDR1 and CDR2 are LNHDA and SQIVND (reference sequence). The CDR3 covers 14 residues. Worth noting for this clone: What it recognizes is unknown.

Participating donors were healthy, HIV-negative adults free of recent acute infections or vaccinations. The study drew all its donors from Caucasian adults living in Nashville, Tennessee. TCRdb keeps only in-frame clones here, not all; method: immunoSEQ multiplex PCR. The sample yields nearly 1 million clones, approximately 80% seen once. The clonotype originates from a man aged 18 to 30 in good health. The sequenced sample was memory CD4+ T cells sorted from blood. Subset meaning: CD45RA-negative fraction. This chain joins TRBV19 and TRBJ1-6; perhaps TRBD1 as D (5 bases). CDR3 nucleotides: TGTGCCAGTAGTACTCCGGGGGGGATATCACCCCTCCACTTT. Translating it yields CASSTPGGISPLHF.